The present TCR beta chain was sequenced within a study of early T cells in non-severe SARS-CoV-2 infection. Study-wide background: RNA in bulk from unsorted whole blood was sequenced, and chains were unpaired.

CDR3 length equals 16 residues. Germline loops: CDR1 MNHNY, CDR2 SVGAGI (reference sequence). The V and J ends lost 5 bases and 2 bases, in that order; junction bases with no gene match: 9. Attached unique molecular identifiers marked individual cDNA molecules. Via MiXCR, TCRdb re-called the 5' RACE reads, giving one row per CDR3 protein. This table holds 20,000 to 25,000 distinct CDR3 sequences, 3.5% to 4.5% found once. This clonotype has at least ten counts. The chain joins TRBV6-6 to TRBJ1-2; 9 positions match TRBD1. This TCR was sampled from an adult who was a healthcare worker with PCR-confirmed SARS-CoV-2 infection or an uninfected control (not recorded which). Sequencing was performed on whole blood. The CDR3 coding sequence is TGTGCCAGCAGTCCCATAGGACAGGGGCAAAACTATGGCTACACCTTC. This codes for CASSPIGQGQNYGYTF.